This T cell receptor (beta chain) was captured by sequencing in a study of T cell changes during pregnancy in multiple sclerosis. The CDR3 loop spans 15 amino acids. Germline V lookup: CDR1 SGHRS, CDR2 YFSETQ. The V gene end was trimmed by 1 base and the J gene end by 3 bases; junction bases not matched to a gene: 5. Here immunoSEQ multiplex PCR was the method, and the copy in TCRdb shows in-frame clones only, minus some. The sample contains roughly 45,000 clones, about 94% of which appear only once. The chain employs TRBV5-1 and TRBJ2-3; 7 bases match TRBD2. This receptor was identified in a female donor with multiple sclerosis, enrolled in a pregnancy study. This material consisted of CD8+ T cells from peripheral blood mononuclear cells, taken after pregnancy. This chain's CDR3 is CASSLKAGYTDTQYF. The CDR3 DNA follows: TGCGCCAGCAGCTTGAAAGCGGGATATACAGATACGCAGTATTTT.